These 30 T cell receptor beta chains were all obtained from the same sample, sequenced in a study of response to subunit inactivated influenza vaccine. TCRdb re-derived calls from the RT-PCR reads in MiXCR, one entry per CDR3 protein. This table holds 560,000 or so distinct CDR3 sequences, 7.6% found once. The sequencing used PBMCs from blood, collected 23 months after vaccination. The source of these receptors is a man aged 50-75 years who received an inactivated influenza vaccine.

This clonotype showed up many times. This chain joins TRBV12-3 or TRBV12-4 and TRBJ2-7; 11 nucleotides match TRBD1. Trimming at V came to 4 bases and at J to 6 bases, leaving 14 bases not matched to a gene. This CDR3 comprises 17 residues. The CDR3 nucleotides are TGTGCCAGCAGTTCTCTCTATCCTGGACAGGGGGCGGGCGAGCAGTACTTC. Encoded protein: CASSSLYPGQGAGEQYF.

This clonotype was recorded many times. This sequence joins TRBV5-1 and TRBJ2-1; D may be TRBD1 (6 bases). CDR1 and CDR2 (germline): SGHRS, YFSETQ. Trimming removed 4 bases at V and 2 bases at J, with 10 bases between. This CDR3 has 14 residues. For the CDR3, the DNA is TGCGCCAGCAGCCTTAACAGGGCCTACAATGAGCAGTTCTTC. Translated, it gives CASSLNRAYNEQFF.

Only a few counts were recorded for this clonotype. The gene calls are TRBV9 and TRBJ2-7; D is uncertain. Trimming removed 0 bases at V and 3 bases at J, with 13 bases between. CDR1 is SGDLS, CDR2 YYNGEE, per germline. The CDR3 length is 15 residues. This CDR3 reads CASSVAAGGVYEQYF. The CDR3 DNA sequence: TGTGCCAGCAGCGTAGCGGCAGGTGGGGTCTACGAGCAGTACTTC.

The rearrangement joins TRBV7-9 to TRBJ2-7, with TRBD1 matching 9 bases. Looked up from germline, CDR1 is SEHNR and CDR2 is FQNEAQ (reference sequence). The CDR3 consists of 16 residues. J lost 4 bases, V lost 1 base, and 8 bases had no gene match. CDR3 in amino acids: CASSLGIGTGRYEQYF. CDR3 nucleotide sequence: TGTGCCAGCAGCTTAGGTATAGGGACAGGGAGATACGAGCAGTACTTC.

The chain recombines TRBV7-2 with TRBJ2-7; D not resolved. Germline-derived CDR1 and CDR2 are SGHTA and FQGNSA. The CDR3 covers 17 residues. Trimming took off 0 bases at V and 0 bases at J, with 15 bases between the two ends. This CDR3 reads CASSLATRAMSSYEQYF. CDR3 nucleotide sequence: TGTGCCAGCAGCTTAGCGACACGGGCGATGAGCTCCTACGAGCAGTACTTC.

This clonotype has more than one count but fewer than ten. The chain joins TRBV10-3 to TRBJ2-7; 10 bases match TRBD1. The CDR3 loop spans 14 amino acids. V gave up 6 bases and J gave up 2 bases; unmatched junction bases: 4. Germline CDR1 is ENHRY and CDR2 is SYGVKD. CDR3 protein: CAIRPDRGAYEQYF. DNA for the CDR3: TGTGCCATCAGACCGGACAGGGGGGCCTACGAGCAGTACTTC.

This clonotype was recorded a few times. The V and J genes are TRBV12-3 or TRBV12-4 and TRBJ1-4; 7 bases line up with TRBD1. Trimming removed 6 bases from V and 5 bases from J; junction bases left unmatched: 12. The CDR3 runs to 16 residues. DNA for the CDR3: TGTGCCAGCAGCCCTTCTCCGGGACAGAGGAATGAAAAACTGTTTTTT. Encoded protein: CASSPSPGQRNEKLFF.

The rearrangement joins TRBV6-1 to TRBJ2-7, with 9 bases matching TRBD2. Germline CDR1 reads MNHNS; CDR2 reads SASEGT. The CDR3 sequence is 16 residues long. V dropped 6 bases and J dropped 5; count of bases not matched to a gene: 14. The CDR3 coding sequence is TGTGCCAGCAGAACCTTTTTTGCGGGAGGGCCCCACGAGCAGTACTTC. This sequence encodes CASRTFFAGGPHEQYF.

This chain links TRBV12-3 or TRBV12-4 with TRBJ1-4; D gene unclear. V lost 8 bases, J lost 6 bases, and 13 bases lay in between. The CDR3 is 13 amino acids. CDR3 residues: CASRGRGDEKLFF. The DNA for the CDR3 is TGTGCCAGCCGCGGGCGAGGTGATGAAAAACTGTTTTTT.

The chain joins TRBV4-2 to TRBJ2-3; D perhaps matches TRBD2 (9 bases). The CDR3 spans 19 residues. CDR1 and CDR2 (germline): LGHNA, YNFKEQ. Trimming shortened V by 4 bases and J by 2 bases, and 25 bases separated the two germline ends. The CDR3 DNA reads as TGTGCCAGCAGCCCAGGACAGGGATTAGCGGGGGTTCCCACAGATACGCAGTATTTT. Protein product: CASSPGQGLAGVPTDTQYF.

Concerning this clonotype itself: Sequence at one end of the junction differs from germline and may be a read error. CDR3 region: CASSRDVTGRESEQFF. The CDR3, as DNA: TGTGCTAGCAGCCGAGACGTCACAGGAAGGGAGTCTGAGCAGTTCTTC. This chain connects TRBV7-7 to TRBJ2-1; D is possibly TRBD1 or TRBD2 (5 bases each). The CDR3 has 16 amino acids. The germline gives CDR1 SSHAT, CDR2 FNYEAQ (reference sequence).

This clonotype was seen at least ten times. This chain joins TRBV6-2 or TRBV6-3 and TRBJ2-3; no definite D call. The CDR3 extends over 13 amino acids. Trimming removed 7 bases from V and 6 bases from J, with 14 bases in between. CDR1 MNHEY and CDR2 SVGEGT come from the germline V gene. CDR3 coding DNA: TGTGCCAGCACTCCCCCTGGGTGGGATACGCAGTATTTT. Translating it yields CASTPPGWDTQYF.

Only a few counts were recorded for this clonotype. V usage is TRBV14 and J usage is TRBJ2-7; tentative D call: TRBD2 (6 bases). V was pared by 1 base and J by 7 bases, with 14 bases between. Germline CDR1 and CDR2: SGHDN and FVKESK. The CDR3 totals 14 residues. The CDR3 is CASSQGDSPDEQYF. The DNA for the CDR3 is TGTGCCAGCAGCCAAGGGGACTCCCCCGATGAGCAGTACTTC.

This clonotype was recorded many times. This chain connects TRBV10-3 to TRBJ1-3; 9 nucleotides line up with TRBD1. The CDR3 totals 15 residues. The germline V gene encodes CDR1 ENHRY and CDR2 SYGVKD. Unmatched junction bases numbered 5, after V lost 6 bases and J lost 2 bases. CDR3 residues: CAIRGDREAGNTIYF. In DNA, the CDR3 is TGTGCCATCAGAGGGGACAGGGAAGCTGGAAACACCATATATTTT.

This clonotype was found a few times. The rearrangement joins TRBV20-1 to TRBJ2-3; D not resolved. Germline CDR1 and CDR2: DFQATT and SNEGSKA (reference sequence). Trimming removed 1 base at V and 2 bases at J, with 16 bases between. The CDR3 runs to 16 residues. CDR3 DNA sequence: TGCAGTGCTAGAGTTAGTCTGAATCTGATCACAGATACGCAGTATTTT. Amino acid sequence: CSARVSLNLITDTQYF.

This chain uses TRBV20-1 with TRBJ1-3; D not certain. Germline lookup yields CDR1 DFQATT and CDR2 SNEGSKA (reference sequence). V lost 3 bases, J lost 1 base, and 4 bases lay in between. The CDR3 spans 12 residues. DNA for the CDR3: TGCAGTGCTAGCGGGTCTGGAAACACCATATATTTT. This translates into CSASGSGNTIYF.

This rearrangement joins TRBV18 to TRBJ2-7, with TRBD2 matching 9 bases. Trimming cost V 4 bases and J 5 bases; bases outside gene matches: 6. CDR1 and CDR2 (germline): KGHSH, LQKENI. The CDR3 consists of 14 residues. The CDR3 DNA sequence: TGTGCCAGCTCACGGGCTAGCGGGATTAACGAGCAGTACTTC. Protein: CASSRASGINEQYF.

The V call is TRBV2, the J call TRBJ1-5; maybe TRBD1 (6 bases). V gave up 5 bases and J gave up 1 base, with 15 bases separating them. The germline CDR1 and CDR2 sequences are SNHLY and FYNNEI. This CDR3 comprises 16 residues. The DNA of the CDR3 is TGTGCCAGCAGTTTGGGGGGGCCAGGGAGCAATCAGCCCCAGCATTTT. This gives the protein CASSLGGPGSNQPQHF.

This chain connects TRBV14 to TRBJ2-5; D may be TRBD1 (5 bases). CDR1 and CDR2 from the germline V gene are SGHDN and FVKESK. V was clipped by 0 bases and J by 4 bases, with 6 bases between them. The CDR3 spans 13 residues. The CDR3 DNA is TGTGCCAGCAGCCAAGAAAGGGGAGAGACCCAGTACTTC. It encodes CASSQERGETQYF.

The chain uses TRBV5-6 and TRBJ2-1, with D possibly being TRBD1 or TRBD2 (5 bases each). V was trimmed by 4 bases and J by 15 bases, leaving 17 bases between them. Germline CDR1 is SGHDT and CDR2 is YYEEEE. The CDR3 contains 12 residues. The CDR3 DNA sequence: TGTGCCAGCAGCCCGCTAGGAGAGGGGACGTTCTTC. It is translated as CASSPLGEGTFF.

This clonotype was counted between two and nine times. This sequence joins TRBV27 and TRBJ1-5; tentative D call: TRBD1 (6 bases). The germline V gene has CDR1 MNHEY and CDR2 SMNVEV (reference sequence). The ends were cut back, 3 bases at V and 2 bases at J, with 11 bases in the middle. This CDR3 is 15 amino acids long. CDR3: CASSLMYRGNQPQHF. The DNA of the CDR3 is TGTGCCAGCAGTTTGATGTACAGGGGCAATCAGCCCCAGCATTTT.

This clonotype came up a few times. V usage is TRBV11-2 and J usage is TRBJ2-7; D is tentatively TRBD1 or TRBD2 (5 bases each). The germline V and J ends were trimmed by 5 bases and 7 bases, with 18 bases remaining between them. CDR1 is SGHAT and CDR2 is FQNNGV in the germline V gene. This CDR3 has 14 amino acids. The DNA for the CDR3 is TGTGCCAGCAGCCCTAGGGGCGGGCGGCTGGAGCAGTACTTC. Protein sequence: CASSPRGGRLEQYF.

The chain employs TRBV24-1 and TRBJ2-1, with 10 bases identical to TRBD1. The CDR3 covers 16 residues. J lost 0 bases, V lost 2 bases, and 0 bases had no gene match. Germline assignment: CDR1 KGHDR and CDR2 SFDVKD. The CDR3 spells CATSDWTGGSYNEQFF. As DNA, the CDR3 is TGTGCCACCAGTGATTGGACAGGGGGCTCCTACAATGAGCAGTTCTTC.

This clonotype showed up many times. V usage is TRBV29-1 and J usage is TRBJ2-5; no firm D call. Trimming took off 6 bases at V and 4 bases at J, with 15 bases between the two ends. The CDR3 spans 13 residues. From germline, CDR1 is SQVTM and CDR2 ANQGSEA. The CDR3 region is CSVNRQRRETQYF. In nucleotides, the CDR3 is TGCAGCGTCAACCGTCAGCGCCGAGAGACCCAGTACTTC.

This clonotype was counted only a few times. This chain links TRBV7-8 with TRBJ2-2; possible D gene TRBD2, 5 bases. This CDR3 comprises 16 residues. The V gene lost 3 bases and the J gene lost 2 bases, with 13 bases spanning the gap. From germline, CDR1 is SGHVS and CDR2 FQNEAQ. Written as DNA, the CDR3 is TGTGCCAGCAGCTTTCCGAGGGTCTTAAACACCGGGGAGCTGTTTTTT. It translates to CASSFPRVLNTGELFF.

The chain links TRBV6-5 to TRBJ1-5; tentative D call: TRBD1 (5 bases). The CDR3 contains 13 residues. CDR1 is MNHEY, CDR2 SVGAGI, per germline. Trimming stripped 2 bases from V and 9 bases from J, with 11 bases between. CDR3 in amino acids: CASSYGVGGPQHF. CDR3 nucleotide sequence: TGTGCCAGCAGTTACGGGGTGGGGGGGCCCCAGCATTTT.

This chain uses TRBV3-1 with TRBJ1-1, with D perhaps matching TRBD1 (6 bases). V was cut by 0 bases and J by 8 bases, with 22 bases left in between. CDR1 LGHDT and CDR2 YNNKEL come from the germline V gene (reference sequence). The CDR3 totals 17 residues. The CDR3 DNA sequence: TGTGCCAGCAGCCAAGAGGCCGGACAGCTCCCCGAACCGGAAGCTTTCTTT. Protein product: CASSQEAGQLPEPEAFF.

In its sample, this clonotype was seen many times. The chain combines TRBV7-2 with TRBJ2-3, with unresolved D. V lost 0 bases and J 2 bases, leaving 9 bases between the germline ends. This CDR3 has 15 amino acids. In germline, CDR1 is SGHTA, CDR2 FQGNSA. The CDR3 region is CASSLAGWNTDTQYF. DNA for the CDR3: TGTGCCAGCAGCTTAGCAGGTTGGAACACAGATACGCAGTATTTT.

The V and J genes are TRBV3-1 and TRBJ2-1; D may be TRBD1 or TRBD2 (5 bases each). The CDR3 spans 12 residues. The germline CDR1 and CDR2 sequences are LGHDT and YNNKEL (reference sequence). V lost 8 bases, J lost 8 bases, and 13 bases lay in between. The CDR3 protein is CASLGTGDEQFF. Written as DNA, the CDR3 is TGTGCCAGCCTTGGGACCGGGGATGAGCAGTTCTTC.

The DNA of the CDR3 is TGTGCCAGCAACGGGGGAGGTGTCTATGAGCAGTTCTTC. Its protein is CASNGGGVYEQFF. V is TRBV12-3 or TRBV12-4 and J is TRBJ2-1, with D possibly being TRBD2 (6 bases). This CDR3 has 13 amino acids. Trimming stripped 7 bases from V and 8 bases from J, with 15 bases between.